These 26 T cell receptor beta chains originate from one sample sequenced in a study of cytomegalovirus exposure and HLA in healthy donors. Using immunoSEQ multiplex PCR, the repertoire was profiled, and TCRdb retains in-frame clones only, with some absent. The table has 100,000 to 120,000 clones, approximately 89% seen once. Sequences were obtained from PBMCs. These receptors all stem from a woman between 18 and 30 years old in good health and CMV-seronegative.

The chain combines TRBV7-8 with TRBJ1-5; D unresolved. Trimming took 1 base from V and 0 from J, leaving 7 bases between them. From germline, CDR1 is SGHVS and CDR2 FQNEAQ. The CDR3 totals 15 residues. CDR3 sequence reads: CASSLGQVSNQPQHF. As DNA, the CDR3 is TGTGCCAGCAGCTTAGGGCAGGTTAGCAATCAGCCCCAGCATTTT.

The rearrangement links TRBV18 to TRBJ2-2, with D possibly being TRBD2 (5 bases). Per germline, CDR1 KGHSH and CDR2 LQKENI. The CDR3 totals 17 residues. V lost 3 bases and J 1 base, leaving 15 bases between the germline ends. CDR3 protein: CASSPPGRTWNTGELFF. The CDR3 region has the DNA TGTGCCAGCTCACCCCCTGGGCGGACTTGGAACACCGGGGAGCTGTTTTTT.

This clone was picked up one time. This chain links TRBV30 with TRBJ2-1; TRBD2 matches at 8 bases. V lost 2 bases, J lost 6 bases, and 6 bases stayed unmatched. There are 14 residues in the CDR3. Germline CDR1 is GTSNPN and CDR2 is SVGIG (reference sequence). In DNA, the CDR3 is TGTGCCTGGAGTAGACTAGCGCTAGTCAATGAGCAGTTCTTC. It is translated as CAWSRLALVNEQFF. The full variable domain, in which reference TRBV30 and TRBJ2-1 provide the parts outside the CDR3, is SQTIHQWPATLVQPVGSPLSLECTVEGTSNPNLYWYRQAAGRGLQLLFYSVGIGQISSEVPQNLSASRPQDRQFILSSKKLLLSDSGFYLCAWSRLALVNEQFFGPGTRLTVL.

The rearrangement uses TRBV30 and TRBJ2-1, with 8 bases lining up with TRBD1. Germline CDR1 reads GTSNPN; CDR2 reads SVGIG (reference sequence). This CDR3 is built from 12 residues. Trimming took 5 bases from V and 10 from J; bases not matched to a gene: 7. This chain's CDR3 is CAWSLGQGEQFF. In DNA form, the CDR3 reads TGTGCCTGGTCCCTCGGACAGGGAGAGCAGTTCTTC.

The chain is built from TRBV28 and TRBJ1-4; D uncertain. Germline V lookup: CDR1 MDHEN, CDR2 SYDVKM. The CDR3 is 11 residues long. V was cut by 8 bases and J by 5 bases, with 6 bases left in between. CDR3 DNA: TGTGCCAGCGTGGGCAATGAAAAACTGTTTTTT. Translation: CASVGNEKLFF.

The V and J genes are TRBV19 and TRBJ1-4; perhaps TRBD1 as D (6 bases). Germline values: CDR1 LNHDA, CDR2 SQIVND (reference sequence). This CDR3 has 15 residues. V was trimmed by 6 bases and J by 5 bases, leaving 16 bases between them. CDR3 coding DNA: TGTGCCAGTAGCCTCAGGACAGCCCTGAATGAAAAACTGTTTTTT. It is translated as CASSLRTALNEKLFF. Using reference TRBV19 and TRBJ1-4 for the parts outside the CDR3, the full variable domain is DGGITQSPKYLFRKEGQNVTLSCEQNLNHDAMYWYRQDPGQGLRLIYYSQIVNDFQKGDIAEGYSVSREKKESFPLTVTSAQKNPTAFYLCASSLRTALNEKLFFGSGTQLSVL.

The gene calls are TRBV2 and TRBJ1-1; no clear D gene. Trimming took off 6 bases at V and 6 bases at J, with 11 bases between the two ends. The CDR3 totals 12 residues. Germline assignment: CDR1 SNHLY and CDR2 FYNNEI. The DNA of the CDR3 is TGTGCCAGCAGGGCCGTCGGGGCTGAAGCTTTCTTT. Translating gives CASRAVGAEAFF.

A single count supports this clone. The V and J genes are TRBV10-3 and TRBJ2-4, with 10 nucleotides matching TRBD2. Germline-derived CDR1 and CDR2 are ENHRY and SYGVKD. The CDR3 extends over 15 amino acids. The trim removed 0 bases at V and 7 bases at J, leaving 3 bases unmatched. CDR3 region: CAISESPSGGNIQYF. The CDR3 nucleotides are TGTGCCATCAGTGAGTCACCTAGCGGGGGCAACATTCAGTACTTC.

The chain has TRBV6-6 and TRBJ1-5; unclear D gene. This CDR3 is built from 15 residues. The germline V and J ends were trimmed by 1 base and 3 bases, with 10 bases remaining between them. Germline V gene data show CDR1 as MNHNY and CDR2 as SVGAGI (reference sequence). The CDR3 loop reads CASSYLDGLNQPQHF. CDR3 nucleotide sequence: TGTGCCAGCAGTTACTTAGACGGACTCAATCAGCCCCAGCATTTT.

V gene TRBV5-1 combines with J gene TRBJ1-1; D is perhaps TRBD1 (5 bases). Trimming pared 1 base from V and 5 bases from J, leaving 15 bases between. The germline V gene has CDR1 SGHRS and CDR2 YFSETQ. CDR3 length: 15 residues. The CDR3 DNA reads TGCGCCAGCAGCTTGTTTGAAGGGGTTCGGACTGAAGCTTTCTTT. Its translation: CASSLFEGVRTEAFF.

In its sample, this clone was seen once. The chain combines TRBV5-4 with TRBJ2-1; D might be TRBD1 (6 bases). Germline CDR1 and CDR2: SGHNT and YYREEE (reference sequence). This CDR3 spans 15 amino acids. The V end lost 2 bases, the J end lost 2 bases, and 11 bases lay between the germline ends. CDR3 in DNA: TGTGCCAGCAGCTTAGGGGACAACCCCTACAATGAGCAGTTCTTC. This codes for CASSLGDNPYNEQFF.

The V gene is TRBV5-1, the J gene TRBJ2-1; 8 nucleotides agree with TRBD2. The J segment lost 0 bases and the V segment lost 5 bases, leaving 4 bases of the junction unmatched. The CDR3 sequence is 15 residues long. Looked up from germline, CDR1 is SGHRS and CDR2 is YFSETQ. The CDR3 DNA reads TGCGCCAGCAGTATTACTAGCGGCTCCTACAATGAGCAGTTCTTC. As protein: CASSITSGSYNEQFF. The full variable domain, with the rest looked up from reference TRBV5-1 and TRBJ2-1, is KAGVTQTPRYLIKTRGQQVTLSCSPISGHRSVSWYQQTPGQGLQFLFEYFSETQRNKGNFPGRFSGRQFSNSRSEMNVSTLELGDSALYLCASSITSGSYNEQFFGPGTRLTVL.

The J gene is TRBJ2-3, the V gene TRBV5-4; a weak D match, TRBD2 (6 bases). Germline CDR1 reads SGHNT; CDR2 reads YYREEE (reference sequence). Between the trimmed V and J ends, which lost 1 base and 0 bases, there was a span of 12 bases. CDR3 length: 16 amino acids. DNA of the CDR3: TGTGCCAGCAGCTTGCTAACGACTAGTAGCACAGATACGCAGTATTTT. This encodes CASSLLTTSSTDTQYF. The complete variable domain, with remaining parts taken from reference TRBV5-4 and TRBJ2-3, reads ETGVTQSPTHLIKTRGQQVTLRCSSQSGHNTVSWYQQALGQGPQFIFQYYREEENGRGNFPPRFSGLQFPNYSSELNVNALELDDSALYLCASSLLTTSSTDTQYFGPGTRLTVL.

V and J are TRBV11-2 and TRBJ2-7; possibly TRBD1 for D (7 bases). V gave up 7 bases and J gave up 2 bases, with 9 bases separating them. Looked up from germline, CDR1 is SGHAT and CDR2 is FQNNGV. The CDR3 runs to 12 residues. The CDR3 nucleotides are TGTGCCAGCACCAGGGGGGCCTACGAGCAGTACTTC. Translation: CASTRGAYEQYF.

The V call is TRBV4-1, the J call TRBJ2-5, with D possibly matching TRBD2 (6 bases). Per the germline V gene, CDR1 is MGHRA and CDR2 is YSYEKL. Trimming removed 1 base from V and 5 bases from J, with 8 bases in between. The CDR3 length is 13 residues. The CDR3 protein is CASSQGGRETQYF. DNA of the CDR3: TGCGCCAGCAGCCAAGGGGGGAGGGAGACCCAGTACTTC.

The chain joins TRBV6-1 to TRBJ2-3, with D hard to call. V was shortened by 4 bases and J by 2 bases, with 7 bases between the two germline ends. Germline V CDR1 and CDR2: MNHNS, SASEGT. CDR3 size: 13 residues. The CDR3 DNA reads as TGTGCCAGCAGTGTTCCGTACACAGATACGCAGTATTTT. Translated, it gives CASSVPYTDTQYF.

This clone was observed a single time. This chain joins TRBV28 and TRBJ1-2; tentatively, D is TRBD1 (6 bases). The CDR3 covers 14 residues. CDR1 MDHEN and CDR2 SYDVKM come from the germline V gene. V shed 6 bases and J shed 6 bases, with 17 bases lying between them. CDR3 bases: TGTGCCAGCAGCCTCCCGGGACATCTAAATGGCTACACCTTC. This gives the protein CASSLPGHLNGYTF.

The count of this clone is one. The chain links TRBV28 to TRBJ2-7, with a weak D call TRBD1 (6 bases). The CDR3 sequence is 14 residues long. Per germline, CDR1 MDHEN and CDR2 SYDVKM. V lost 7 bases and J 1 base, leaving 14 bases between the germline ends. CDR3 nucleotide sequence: TGTGCCAGCACAGAGTTGCAGGGGTCCTACGAGCAGTACTTC. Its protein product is CASTELQGSYEQYF.

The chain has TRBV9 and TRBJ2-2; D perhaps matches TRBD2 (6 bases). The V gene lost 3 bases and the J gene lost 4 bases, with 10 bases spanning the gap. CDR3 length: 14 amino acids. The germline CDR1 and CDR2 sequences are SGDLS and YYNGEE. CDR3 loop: CASSGRAGTGELFF. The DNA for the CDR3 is TGTGCCAGCAGCGGGAGGGCCGGCACCGGGGAGCTGTTTTTT.

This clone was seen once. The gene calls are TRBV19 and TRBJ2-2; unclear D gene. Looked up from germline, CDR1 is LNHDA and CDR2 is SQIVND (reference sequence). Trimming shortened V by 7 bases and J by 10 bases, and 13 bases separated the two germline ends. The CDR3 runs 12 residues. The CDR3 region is CASTNALLELFF. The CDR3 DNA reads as TGTGCCAGTACCAATGCACTATTGGAGCTGTTTTTT.

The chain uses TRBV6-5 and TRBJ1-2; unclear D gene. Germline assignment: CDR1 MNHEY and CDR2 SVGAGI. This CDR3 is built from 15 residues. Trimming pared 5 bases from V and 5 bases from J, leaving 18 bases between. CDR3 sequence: CASSGEFRVDYGYTF. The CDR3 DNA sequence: TGTGCCAGCAGTGGCGAATTCCGGGTCGATTATGGCTACACCTTC.

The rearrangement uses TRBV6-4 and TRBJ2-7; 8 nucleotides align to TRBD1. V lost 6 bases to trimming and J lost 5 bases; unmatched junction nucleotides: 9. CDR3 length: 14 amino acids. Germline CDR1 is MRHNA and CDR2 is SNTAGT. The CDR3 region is CASSATGEQDEQYF. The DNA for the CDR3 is TGTGCCAGCAGCGCGACAGGGGAGCAGGACGAGCAGTACTTC.

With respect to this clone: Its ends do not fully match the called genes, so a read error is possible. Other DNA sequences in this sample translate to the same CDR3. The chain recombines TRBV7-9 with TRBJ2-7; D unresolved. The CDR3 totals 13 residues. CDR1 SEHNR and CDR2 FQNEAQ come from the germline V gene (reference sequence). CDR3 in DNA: TGTGCTAGCAGCTTATCGGTGCCCTACGAGCAGTACTTC. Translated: CASSLSVPYEQYF.

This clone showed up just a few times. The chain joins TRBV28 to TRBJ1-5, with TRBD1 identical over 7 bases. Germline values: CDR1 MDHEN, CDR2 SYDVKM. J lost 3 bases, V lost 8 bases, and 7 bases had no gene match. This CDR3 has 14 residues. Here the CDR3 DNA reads TGTGCCAGCCGACAGGGTTCCACCAATCAGCCCCAGCATTTT. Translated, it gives CASRQGSTNQPQHF.

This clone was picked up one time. This chain's CDR3 is CASSYMASTNEKLFF. CDR3 DNA: TGTGCCAGCAGTTACATGGCCTCAACTAATGAAAAACTGTTTTTT. This rearrangement joins TRBV6-5 to TRBJ1-4; D gene uncertain. The CDR3 has 15 residues. V was trimmed by 2 bases and J by 0 bases, leaving 7 bases between them. Germline CDR1 is MNHEY and CDR2 is SVGAGI.

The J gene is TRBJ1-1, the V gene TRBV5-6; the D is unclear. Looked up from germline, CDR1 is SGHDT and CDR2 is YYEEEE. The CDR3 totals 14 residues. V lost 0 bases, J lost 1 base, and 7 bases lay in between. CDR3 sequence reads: CASSLVGGNTEAFF. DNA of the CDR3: TGTGCCAGCAGCTTGGTCGGCGGGAACACTGAAGCTTTCTTT.